This TCR beta chain was obtained from a study of blood T cell repertoires in COVID-19. As for the study in general: From T cells, B-cell-depleted T cells, or PBMCs came the material, which was cDNA or gDNA.

Per the germline V gene, CDR1 is SGHNT and CDR2 is YENEEA. The CDR3 consists of 17 residues. V shed 3 bases and J 5 bases; nucleotides not matched to a gene: 10. Only in-frame clones appear in the TCRdb table, and some are missing; sequencing was by immunoSEQ multiplex PCR. The table lists approximately 190,000 clones, about 81% of them singletons. What was sequenced was peripheral blood. The TCR was taken from a young man with active or convalescent COVID-19. V gene TRBV11-3 combines with J gene TRBJ2-1, with 10 nucleotides matching TRBD1. CDR3 sequence reads: CASSFGRPGQGHNEQFF. The CDR3 nucleotides are TGTGCCAGCAGCTTCGGGCGCCCGGGACAGGGGCACAATGAGCAGTTCTTC.